The 29 T cell receptor beta chains below come from one sample, sequenced in a study of cytomegalovirus exposure and HLA in healthy donors. The PCR had 60 Vbeta and 13 Jbeta primers. Clones were sequenced by immunoSEQ multiplex PCR, and TCRdb holds only the in-frame ones, with some missing. The sample shows roughly 130,000 clones, about 82% of them seen only once. The sequencing input was PBMCs. All receptors come from a boy aged 5-17 years in good health and CMV-seronegative.

The sample holds one count of this clone. J is TRBJ2-7 and V is TRBV29-1; possibly TRBD1 for D (6 bases). Trimming cost V 5 bases and J 0 bases, with 8 bases left between them. CDR3 length: 12 amino acids. Per the germline V gene, CDR1 is SQVTM and CDR2 is ANQGSEA. The DNA for the CDR3 is TGCAGCGTTCAGGGGAGCTCCTACGAGCAGTACTTC. It codes for CSVQGSSYEQYF.

J is TRBJ2-2 and V is TRBV27; D call uncertain. This CDR3 comprises 14 residues. From germline, CDR1 is MNHEY and CDR2 SMNVEV (reference sequence). The V and J ends lost 6 bases and 4 bases respectively, with 12 bases between them. This CDR3 is CASSNSPATGELFF. CDR3 nucleotides: TGTGCCAGCAGCAATAGCCCGGCCACCGGGGAGCTGTTTTTT.

The rearrangement uses TRBV15 and TRBJ1-5; 7 bases match TRBD1. Looked up from germline, CDR1 is LNHNV and CDR2 is YYDKDF (reference sequence). The CDR3 length is 18 residues. V shed 0 bases, J shed 0 bases, and the junction held 8 bases outside the gene matches. The CDR3 is CATSRDKQGWNSNQPQHF. DNA for the CDR3: TGTGCCACCAGCAGAGATAAACAGGGGTGGAATAGCAATCAGCCCCAGCATTTT.

This clone was observed a few times. This sequence joins TRBV2 and TRBJ1-3, with D maybe TRBD1 (6 bases). Germline CDR1 SNHLY, CDR2 FYNNEI. Deletions cut 4 bases from V and 0 bases from J, with 10 bases between. This CDR3 is 15 amino acids long. The CDR3 bases are TGTGCCAGCAGTGTAGGGACACTCTCTGGAAACACCATATATTTT. It is translated as CASSVGTLSGNTIYF.

The V and J genes are TRBV2 and TRBJ1-4; no clear D. CDR3 length equals 14 residues. Per the germline V gene, CDR1 is SNHLY and CDR2 is FYNNEI. V shed 8 bases and J shed 5 bases, with 15 bases lying between them. Here the CDR3 reads CASHSRRANEKLFF. The DNA for the CDR3 is TGTGCCAGCCACAGTAGGAGGGCAAATGAAAAACTGTTTTTT.

The genes are TRBV5-4 and TRBJ2-1; 14 bases map to TRBD2. The trim removed 4 bases at V and 7 bases at J, leaving 4 bases unmatched. CDR1 and CDR2 from the germline V gene are SGHNT and YYREEE (reference sequence). This CDR3 has 15 amino acids. The CDR3 DNA sequence: TGTGCCAGCAGCGCGACTAGCGGGAGGGAGAATGAGCAGTTCTTC. Amino acids: CASSATSGRENEQFF.

The chain employs TRBV7-8 and TRBJ1-5, with 10 nucleotides matching TRBD1. The ends lost 2 bases at V and 0 bases at J; junction bases unmatched: 13. CDR3 length: 20 amino acids. Germline CDR1 reads SGHVS; CDR2 reads FQNEAQ. CDR3 sequence reads: CASSLNIDRGLANSNQPQHF. The CDR3 region has the DNA TGTGCCAGCAGCTTAAATATTGACAGGGGGCTTGCTAATAGCAATCAGCCCCAGCATTTT.

The chain has TRBV5-1 and TRBJ1-1; 7 bases line up with TRBD1. Germline CDR1 and CDR2: SGHRS and YFSETQ. There are 15 residues in the CDR3. V shed 7 bases and J 0 bases; nucleotides not matched to a gene: 9. The CDR3 spells CASEGQVGMNTEAFF. In nucleotides, the CDR3 is TGCGCCAGCGAAGGACAGGTCGGGATGAACACTGAAGCTTTCTTT.

The chain has TRBV15 and TRBJ2-7; TRBD1 agrees at 8 bases. There are 12 residues in the CDR3. Germline loops: CDR1 LNHNV, CDR2 YYDKDF (reference sequence). Trimming removed 8 bases from V and 3 bases from J; junction bases left unmatched: 3. The CDR3 here is CATRGQGYEQYF. CDR3 DNA sequence: TGTGCCACCCGCGGACAGGGCTACGAGCAGTACTTC.

This sequence joins TRBV30 and TRBJ1-3, with 8 bases fitting TRBD1. The CDR3 totals 15 residues. Unmatched junction bases numbered 4, after V lost 0 bases and J lost 3 bases. Germline assignment: CDR1 GTSNPN and CDR2 SVGIG (reference sequence). CDR3 amino acids: CAWSVDRGRGNTIYF. CDR3 DNA: TGTGCCTGGAGTGTAGACAGGGGACGTGGAAACACCATATATTTT.

The chain carries TRBV9 and TRBJ2-1, with 8 positions matching TRBD2. The V segment lost 0 bases and the J segment 9 bases; nucleotides outside the gene matches: 5. From germline, CDR1 is SGDLS and CDR2 YYNGEE. There are 14 residues in the CDR3. The CDR3 reads CASSVVMAGGEQFF. The DNA of the CDR3 is TGTGCCAGCAGCGTAGTAATGGCGGGGGGTGAGCAGTTCTTC. Combining the CDR3 with reference TRBV9 and TRBJ2-1 gives the whole variable domain DSGVTQTPKHLITATGQRVTLRCSPRSGDLSVYWYQQSLDQGLQFLIQYYNGEERAKGNILERFSAQQFPDLHSELNLSSLELGDSALYFCASSVVMAGGEQFFGPGTRLTVL.

In this sample, this clone turned up once. The chain employs TRBV6-5 and TRBJ1-1; D uncertain. CDR3 size: 13 residues. Trimming took 3 bases from V and 7 from J, leaving 12 bases between them. Germline CDR1 and CDR2: MNHEY and SVGAGI. CDR3 sequence (DNA): TGTGCCAGCAGTTATTCGGACCGGGATGAAGCTTTCTTT. Its translation is CASSYSDRDEAFF.

This clone was counted a single time. The chain carries TRBV29-1 and TRBJ2-1; 9 bases fit TRBD1. The CDR3 contains 15 residues. Losses at the gene ends were 6 bases for V and 5 bases for J; bases not matched to a gene: 11. Germline assignment: CDR1 SQVTM and CDR2 ANQGSEA. CDR3 sequence: CSVRGRQGVDNEQFF. The CDR3 DNA follows: TGCAGCGTCCGTGGACGACAGGGGGTCGACAATGAGCAGTTCTTC.

This clone was detected once. This chain joins TRBV6-5 and TRBJ2-7; tentatively, D is TRBD1 (5 bases). The CDR3 sequence is 16 residues long. Trimming pared 1 base from V and 4 bases from J, leaving 17 bases between. Germline V gene data show CDR1 as MNHEY and CDR2 as SVGAGI. The CDR3 loop is CASSYYRSSRPYEQYF. CDR3 DNA: TGTGCCAGCAGTTACTACAGGAGTTCACGACCTTACGAGCAGTACTTC.

This chain uses TRBV29-1 with TRBJ1-1; no firm D call. The CDR3 runs 12 residues. V gave up 7 bases and J gave up 0 bases, with 9 bases separating them. The germline V gene has CDR1 SQVTM and CDR2 ANQGSEA. CDR3 DNA: TGCAGCGACTTCAATTTGAACACTGAAGCTTTCTTT. This codes for CSDFNLNTEAFF.

In this sample, this clone turned up once. The V gene is TRBV5-5, the J gene TRBJ2-7; D not certain. Germline assignment: CDR1 SGHKS and CDR2 YYEKEE (reference sequence). Trimming cost V 2 bases and J 1 base, with 13 bases left between them. The CDR3 contains 15 residues. Written as DNA, the CDR3 is TGTGCCAGCAGCTTACTCTCCCTCCTATCCTACGAGCAGTACTTC. It is translated as CASSLLSLLSYEQYF.

The chain employs TRBV7-6 and TRBJ2-3, with D perhaps matching TRBD2 (6 bases). In germline, CDR1 is SGHVS, CDR2 FNYEAQ. CDR3 length equals 19 residues. V lost 5 bases, J lost 1 base, and 25 bases lay in between. DNA for the CDR3: TGTGCCAGCAGCCCCGGGGAGGATAGTCATGTCTTAGGCACAGATACGCAGTATTTT. This translates into CASSPGEDSHVLGTDTQYF.

V gene TRBV5-1 combines with J gene TRBJ2-7; no reliable D call. The V end lost 2 bases, the J end lost 1 base, and 7 bases lay between the germline ends. The CDR3 totals 13 residues. CDR1 SGHRS and CDR2 YFSETQ come from the germline V gene. CDR3 in DNA: TGCGCCAGCAGCTTTGGGCTTTCCTACGAGCAGTACTTC. This encodes CASSFGLSYEQYF.

The rearrangement links TRBV6-1 to TRBJ1-1, with D possibly TRBD1 on 6 matching bases. The V gene's germline CDR1 is MNHNS and CDR2 SASEGT. Trimming pared 8 bases from V and 1 base from J, leaving 11 bases between. The CDR3 extends over 13 amino acids. CDR3 amino acids: CASGGQSNTEAFF. The CDR3, as DNA: TGTGCCAGCGGAGGACAGTCGAACACTGAAGCTTTCTTT.

The V gene is TRBV2, the J gene TRBJ1-5; perhaps TRBD1 as D (6 bases). Germline V gene data show CDR1 as SNHLY and CDR2 as FYNNEI. The CDR3 is made up of 14 amino acids. The V end was cut by 6 bases, the J end by 3 bases, with 12 bases between. The CDR3 region has the DNA TGTGCCAGCAGCCACGGACAGTTCAATCAGCCCCAGCATTTT. It encodes CASSHGQFNQPQHF.

The chain uses TRBV7-9 and TRBJ2-1; 13 bases map to TRBD2. V trimming: 4 bases; J trimming: 5 bases; junction bases outside the gene matches: 2. The CDR3 extends over 15 amino acids. The germline CDR1 and CDR2 sequences are SEHNR and FQNEAQ (reference sequence). CDR3 nucleotide sequence: TGTGCCAGCAGCTCCGGGACTAGCGGGAACAATGAGCAGTTCTTC. Encoded protein: CASSSGTSGNNEQFF. The variable domain in full, completed from reference TRBV7-9 and TRBJ2-1, reads DTGVSQNPRHKITKRGQNVTFRCDPISEHNRLYWYRQTLGQGPEFLTYFQNEAQLEKSRLLSDRFSAERPKGSFSTLEIQRTEQGDSAMYLCASSSGTSGNNEQFFGPGTRLTVL.

This clone was counted between two and nine times. For the CDR3, the DNA is TGCGCCAGCAGCTTGGGAGCGGGAGACAATTCACCCCTCCACTTT. It specifies CASSLGAGDNSPLHF. This chain links TRBV5-1 with TRBJ1-6; D unclear. V shed 0 bases and J shed 7 bases, with 11 bases lying between them. The CDR3 spans 15 residues. Germline lookup yields CDR1 SGHRS and CDR2 YFSETQ.

The V gene is TRBV11-3, the J gene TRBJ2-7; 15 bases align to TRBD2. The J segment lost 3 bases and the V segment lost 1 base, leaving 4 bases of the junction unmatched. CDR1 is SGHNT, CDR2 YENEEA, per germline. The CDR3 contains 17 residues. DNA of the CDR3: TGTGCCAGCAGCTTAGGGACTAGCGGGAGGGGGAACTACGAGCAGTACTTC. This encodes CASSLGTSGRGNYEQYF. Drawing the rest from reference TRBV11-3 and TRBJ2-7, the complete variable domain is EAGVVQSPRYKIIEKKQPVAFWCNPISGHNTLYWYLQNLGQGPELLIRYENEEAVDDSQLPKDRFSAERLKGVDSTLKIQPAELGDSAVYLCASSLGTSGRGNYEQYFGPGTRLTVT.

The chain joins TRBV5-7 to TRBJ1-5, with D uncertain. TRBV5-7 is an ORF; its function is uncertain. V lost 5 bases and J 2 bases, leaving 5 bases between the germline ends. This CDR3 is 12 amino acids long. The CDR3 coding sequence is TGTGCCAGCAGGGCGGGCAATCAGCCCCAGCATTTT. Amino acids: CASRAGNQPQHF.

V is TRBV30 and J is TRBJ2-7; D is perhaps TRBD2 (7 bases). This CDR3 comprises 16 residues. The germline V and J ends were trimmed by 3 bases and 0 bases, with 18 bases remaining between them. Germline-derived CDR1 and CDR2 are GTSNPN and SVGIG (reference sequence). In nucleotides, the CDR3 is TGTGCCTGGAGCCTACGCGGGGGCTCCTACTCCTACGAGCAGTACTTC. Amino acid sequence: CAWSLRGGSYSYEQYF.

The chain joins TRBV30 to TRBJ1-3, with unresolved D. CDR3 length: 14 residues. Per the germline V gene, CDR1 is GTSNPN and CDR2 is SVGIG (reference sequence). V lost 0 bases and J lost 0, with 6 bases in between. The CDR3 DNA reads as TGTGCCTGGAGTGTCGGGAGCTCTGGAAACACCATATATTTT. The encoded protein is CAWSVGSSGNTIYF. The complete variable domain, with remaining parts taken from reference TRBV30 and TRBJ1-3, reads SQTIHQWPATLVQPVGSPLSLECTVEGTSNPNLYWYRQAAGRGLQLLFYSVGIGQISSEVPQNLSASRPQDRQFILSSKKLLLSDSGFYLCAWSVGSSGNTIYFGEGSWLTVV.

This clone was observed a single time. V is TRBV4-2 and J is TRBJ1-1; D is possibly TRBD1 (5 bases). The CDR3 runs to 14 residues. CDR1 is LGHNA and CDR2 is YNFKEQ in the germline V gene. V was pared by 4 bases and J by 5 bases, with 14 bases between. The CDR3 DNA reads as TGTGCCAGCAGCCTGGACACAGTGGGGACTGAAGCTTTCTTT. Translating it yields CASSLDTVGTEAFF.

This CDR3 is CASGQPGLGEQYF. The CDR3 nucleotides read TGTGCCAGCGGCCAGCCAGGGTTGGGCGAGCAGTACTTC. V gene TRBV6-5 combines with J gene TRBJ2-7; the D gene is possibly TRBD1 (5 bases). Germline values: CDR1 MNHEY, CDR2 SVGAGI. The CDR3 is made up of 13 amino acids. The V end lost 8 bases, the J end lost 6 bases, and 17 bases lay between the germline ends.

The gene calls are TRBV9 and TRBJ1-1, with D tentatively TRBD1 (6 bases). This CDR3 is 16 amino acids long. Per the germline V gene, CDR1 is SGDLS and CDR2 is YYNGEE. V was trimmed by 0 bases and J by 1 base, leaving 13 bases between them. CDR3 region: CASSVVAGEGNTEAFF. The CDR3 coding sequence is TGTGCCAGCAGCGTAGTGGCAGGGGAGGGGAACACTGAAGCTTTCTTT. The complete variable domain, with remaining parts taken from reference TRBV9 and TRBJ1-1, reads DSGVTQTPKHLITATGQRVTLRCSPRSGDLSVYWYQQSLDQGLQFLIQYYNGEERAKGNILERFSAQQFPDLHSELNLSSLELGDSALYFCASSVVAGEGNTEAFFGQGTRLTVV.